This T cell receptor beta chain appears in the sequencing data of a study of technical replicates of blood from several donors. Per germline, CDR1 PRHDT and CDR2 FYEKMQ (reference sequence). The CDR3 is 16 amino acids. V dropped 5 bases and J dropped 3; count of bases not matched to a gene: 7. TCRdb's table, derived via immunoSEQ multiplex PCR, lists solely in-frame clones and lacks some. The sample yields around 72,000 clones, 91% seen once. Sequenced input: T cells isolated from PBMCs. This TCR was recovered from a human donor in good health. Some clones in this sample may be carry-over from other donors' samples. The chain employs TRBV13 and TRBJ2-5, with 12 bases aligning to TRBD2. The CDR3 here is CASSARLAGEEETQYF. The CDR3, as DNA: TGTGCCAGCAGCGCGAGACTAGCGGGAGAAGAAGAGACCCAGTACTTC.